What follows are 3 T cell receptor beta chains derived from one specimen sequenced in a study of T cell responses to AZD1222 COVID-19 vaccine (dated by TCRdb to about 2021). Library prep was done by the immunoSEQ multiplex PCR assay. Sourced from immuneACCESS, this table was stored by TCRdb with only in-frame sequences that have V and J called. A share of the clones is absent; for the studies checked, an unresolved V gene accounts for under half, and the remainder has no known explanation. For this sample there are 110,000 to 150,000 clones; around nine tenths appear just once. The ten largest clones take up about 5.9% of the sample. The intended sense of this specimen's time point label: baseline before first vaccination. The sample was peripheral blood, taken on day 0 of AZD1222 vaccination. Every receptor here comes from an adult in good health.

The gene calls are TRBV2 and TRBJ2-1; the D call may be TRBD1 or TRBD2 (6 bases each). Germline CDR1 and CDR2: SNHLY and FYNNEI. The CDR3 totals 17 residues. V lost 4 bases and J 8 bases, leaving 24 bases between the germline ends. The CDR3 spells CASSVSWGDTTRDEQFF. CDR3 bases: TGTGCCAGCAGTGTCTCTTGGGGGGACACAACCCGGGATGAGCAGTTCTTC.

A few counts support this clone. The genes are TRBV14 and TRBJ2-2, with D perhaps TRBD1 (6 bases). The CDR3 has 16 residues. CDR1 and CDR2 from the germline V gene are SGHDN and FVKESK. V lost 0 bases to trimming and J lost 5 bases, with 13 bases between them. For the CDR3, the DNA is TGTGCCAGCAGCCAAGAGATTGGGACAAGGACCGGGGAGCTGTTTTTT. This gives the protein CASSQEIGTRTGELFF.

This clone turned up a few times. This chain joins TRBV5-4 and TRBJ2-5; 8 bases fit TRBD1. V dropped 2 bases and J dropped 5; count of bases not matched to a gene: 11. Germline loops: CDR1 SGHNT, CDR2 YYREEE (reference sequence). This CDR3 region has 16 residues. The CDR3 reads CASSFRTGLSRETQYF. For the CDR3, the DNA is TGTGCCAGCAGCTTTAGGACAGGGCTGTCGCGGGAGACCCAGTACTTC. The whole variable domain, remainder taken from reference TRBV5-4 and TRBJ2-5, is ETGVTQSPTHLIKTRGQQVTLRCSSQSGHNTVSWYQQALGQGPQFIFQYYREEENGRGNFPPRFSGLQFPNYSSELNVNALELDDSALYLCASSFRTGLSRETQYFGPGTRLLVL.